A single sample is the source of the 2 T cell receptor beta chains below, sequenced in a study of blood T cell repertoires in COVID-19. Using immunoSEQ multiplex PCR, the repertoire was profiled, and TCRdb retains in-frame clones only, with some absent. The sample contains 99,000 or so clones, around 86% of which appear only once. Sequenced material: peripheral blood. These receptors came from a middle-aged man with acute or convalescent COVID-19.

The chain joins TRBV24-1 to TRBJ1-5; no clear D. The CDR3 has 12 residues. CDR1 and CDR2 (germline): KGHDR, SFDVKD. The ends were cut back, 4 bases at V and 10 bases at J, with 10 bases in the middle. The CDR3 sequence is CATSDGSKPQHF. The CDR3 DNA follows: TGTGCCACCAGTGACGGGTCTAAACCCCAGCATTTT.

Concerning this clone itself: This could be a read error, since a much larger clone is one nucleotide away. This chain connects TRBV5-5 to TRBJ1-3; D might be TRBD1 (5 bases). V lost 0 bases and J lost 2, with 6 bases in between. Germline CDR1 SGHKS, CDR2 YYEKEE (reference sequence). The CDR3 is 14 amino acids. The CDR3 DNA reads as TGTGCCAGCAGCTTGGCAGGGCCTGGAAACACCATATATTTT. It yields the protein CASSLAGPGNTIYF.